This T cell receptor (beta chain) was captured by sequencing in a study of regulatory and conventional T cells in breast cancer (dated by TCRdb to between 2014 and 2017). Receptor libraries were prepared by PCR. The listed sequencing device is Illumina MiSeq. TCRdb reprocessed the public reads (quality trimming at Q25 with fastp, clone calling with MiXCR) and kept in-frame beta chains. Rows matching on CDR3 protein sequence are summarized as one entry with the most common DNA and genes. The sample table contains 9,000 to 13,000 distinct CDR3 sequences; only one count was recorded for about 32% of them. The top ten clones comprise 5.9% of the sample. To note about this clonotype: Its antigen is not yet known. Nothing much larger sits one base from this clone, and base qualities are not available.

CDR1 and CDR2 were assigned from the germline V gene (reference sequence) as DFQATT and SNEGSKA. Reading from cysteine to phenylalanine, the CDR3 counts 13 amino acids. The read is trimmed to its CDR3 DNA, 39 bases read in frame from base 1. The trim is 6 bases for V and 7 bases for J, with a gap of 17 bases between the germline ends. Recombination linked TRBV20-1 to TRBJ2-3; no D gene is confidently identified. This receptor was identified in a male donor in good health. Input material: conventional T cells from blood. The CDR3 protein sequence reads: CSAGGLGRNTQYF. The DNA is as follows: TGCAGTGCGGGTGGGCTAGGAAGAAATACGCAGTATTTT.